This entry concerns a single T cell receptor (beta chain). This clonotype appeared many times. No cognate antigen has been identified for it. Base qualities are not recorded, but no much larger clone differs from it by a single base. The record originates from a study of Graves' ophthalmopathy and Graves' hyperthyroidism (dated by TCRdb to the late 2010s). Looking at the study overall: Peripheral blood was collected before any treatment was given, at the time of initial diagnosis. In total, 135 blood samples were TCR-sequenced: approximately 42 ophthalmopathy, roughly 80 hyperthyroidism and 17 hyperthyroidism-to-ophthalmopathy patients. To explore V-J signatures distinguishing ophthalmopathy from hyperthyroidism, a discovery set of about a hundred patients (roughly 44 ophthalmopathy, 55 to 60 stable hyperthyroidism) was enrolled. Following sampling, methimazole starting at 30 mg daily was administered to hyperthyroidism patients, and high-dose intravenous methylprednisolone was administered to ophthalmopathy patients. T-cell repertoires of thyroid tissue and blood were compared in several hyperthyroidism patients. For training and testing, the 80 to 100 patients in the discovery cohort were randomly divided in a 7:3 ratio. The independent validation cohort included 20 or so hyperthyroidism patients plus 17 patients who later progressed from hyperthyroidism to ophthalmopathy. The study used TCR beta repertoire signatures to distinguish Graves' ophthalmopathy from Graves' hyperthyroidism and to predict progression to ophthalmopathy. Overall study outcomes, separate from this receptor: In validation, the model predicted ophthalmopathy progression with about 71% sensitivity and around 72% specificity; some 13 predicted patients were CT-confirmed with GO in a median of approximately 6.2 months. Sample size was not statistically predetermined, and group allocation was not concealed from the investigators. In cross-validation, the 13-signature model distinguished ophthalmopathy from stable hyperthyroidism with 85% to 90% sensitivity and about 84% specificity, and in the test set the corresponding values were approximately 80% and 75%. Most expanded thyroid clonotypes with frequency above 0.001 were also detected in blood, suggesting blood repertoires may reflect the thyroid immune response.

For repertoire sequencing, TCR beta CDR3 regions were amplified from RNA transcripts. A first-round RT-PCR used HTBI primers with the Qiagen OneStep RT-PCR kit, followed by a second-round multiplex PCR, size selection and purification. The libraries underwent paired-end sequencing with 100 bp reads on an Illumina HiSeq2000. The original methods were these. SOAPnuke was used for read processing, and reads with adapters, uncalled bases, a mean Phred below 15, or no exact constant-primer or identifier match were discarded. COPE v1.2.5 was used to merge the high-quality paired reads. Unique nucleotide sequences were defined as clonotypes and aligned to IMGT TRB V, D and J references using MiTCR v1.1. Analysis was restricted to V-J combinations with a frequency above 0.0001, which covered about 99% of repertoires. For each V-J combination, a TCR clonal expansion and chaos score was defined as the ratio of F50 clonal expansion to chaos observed in the TCRdist matrix. Welch's t-statistics and random forest were used to reduce the features to some 13 V-J combinations, which were then used as input to a naive Bayes classifier. The Morisita-Horn index was used to measure how similar the thyroid and blood repertoires were. TCRdb's own reprocessing of the public reads used fastp at Q25 and MiXCR and kept productive beta chains. Duplicate CDR3 protein sequences are folded into a single record with the most common DNA and genes. The V and J calls shown here were made by TCRdb, not taken from the authors' results. The sample includes about 400,000 distinct CDR3 sequences, with around 17% observed a single time. The ten most abundant clones make up roughly 1.4% of the sample.

Ophthalmopathy patients had moderately to severely active disease, Clinical Activity Score of at least 3, NOSPECS grade of at least 4, and disease duration under 3 months. Patients with other autoimmune diseases, uncontrolled infections, pregnancy or lactation were excluded. Diagnosis relied on clinical symptoms, serum thyroxine, TRAb, thyroid ultrasound and orbital computed tomography. Ficoll-Paque density gradient centrifugation was used to isolate PBMCs from 8.5 to 10 ml of fresh peripheral blood. Total RNA was extracted with Trizol reagent and quality-checked on an Agilent 2100 Bioanalyzer. The receptor's source is a woman between 18 and 30 years old with Graves' ophthalmopathy. Donor details come from another sample of the same person, matched by shared clones. Input material: peripheral blood.

The CDR3 reads CASRGYGSGNEQFF. The DNA reads TGTGCCAGCCGAGGGTATGGGTCGGGAAATGAGCAGTTCTTC. The rearrangement combines TRBV6-2 or TRBV6-3 with TRBJ2-1, with a tentative D gene TRBD2 over 5 matching bases. Its CDR3 holds 14 amino acids, cysteine through phenylalanine. The kept DNA is CDR3 alone, 42 bases in frame from the first base. Sequences MNHEY (CDR1) and SVGEGT (CDR2) are obtained from the germline V gene. V is pared back by 8 bases and J by 7 bases, with 18 bases lying between the germline termini.